The rows below give T cell receptor beta chains drawn from one sample of a study of T cell repertoires in cytomegalovirus infection. TCRdb reprocessed the reads with MiXCR, giving one entry per CDR3 protein. The sample contains 450,000 to 600,000 distinct CDR3 sequences, approximately 10% of which appear only once. Sequenced: PBMCs. All receptors derive from a human donor in good health (CMV status not recorded). Some clones in this sample may be carry-over from other donors' samples. Each CDR3 is given with its conserved first and last residue. A D gene is named only where the DNA matches it firmly. Some rows have no size entry. The others give once, few or many, or a class for an expanded clone.

J: TRBJ1-4
size: many
D: TRBD1
V: TRBV12-3/TRBV12-4
DNA: TGTGCCAGCGTTACTTCAGGGGGAACTAATGAAAAACTGTTTTTT
CDR3: CASVTSGGTNEKLFF

J: TRBJ1-1
size: many
D: NA
V: TRBV6-1
DNA: TGTGCCAGCAGTGAAATAACGGCATTGAAAGCTTTCTTT
CDR3: CASSEITALKAFF

J: TRBJ2-2
size: NA
D: NA
V: TRBV2
DNA: TGTGCCAGCAGTTCGACCCCCCGGGACACCGGGGAGCTGTTTTTT
CDR3: CASSSTPRDTGELFF

J: TRBJ1-1
size: NA
D: TRBD1
V: TRBV20-1
DNA: TGCAGTGCTCTCGGACAGGAGAACACTGAAGCTTTCTTT
CDR3: CSALGQENTEAFF

J: TRBJ2-5
size: NA
D: NA
V: TRBV20-1
DNA: TGCAGTGCTAGAGTCAGAGACGCCCAAGAGACCCAGTACTTC
CDR3: CSARVRDAQETQYF

J: TRBJ2-1
size: many
D: TRBD2
V: TRBV20-1
DNA: TGCAGTGCTAGTGCCGGGACTAGCGGGGCCTACAATGAGCAGTTCTTC
CDR3: CSASAGTSGAYNEQFF

J: TRBJ2-1
size: NA
D: NA
V: TRBV29-1
DNA: TGCAGCGTTCGGCGACGGTTAGGCAATGAGCAGTTCTTC
CDR3: CSVRRRLGNEQFF

J: TRBJ1-6
size: many
D: NA
V: TRBV6-1
DNA: TGTGCCAGCAGCAGGGATGGCGCACCCCTCCACTTT
CDR3: CASSRDGAPLHF

J: TRBJ2-5
size: few
D: NA
V: TRBV6-5
DNA: TGTGCCAGCAGTTACTCGATAACAGGGGAGACCCAGTACTTC
CDR3: CASSYSITGETQYF

J: TRBJ1-1
size: few
D: NA
V: TRBV29-1
DNA: TGCAGCGCCCAAGCGGGGGTGGGTACTGAAGCTTTCTTT
CDR3: CSAQAGVGTEAFF

J: TRBJ2-1
size: NA
D: TRBD2
V: TRBV7-9
DNA: TGTGCCAGCAGCCCCGGGACTAGCGGGACTTTCTACAATGAGCAGTTCTTC
CDR3: CASSPGTSGTFYNEQFF

J: TRBJ1-6
size: many
D: NA
V: TRBV6-1
DNA: TGTGCCAGCAGCACAGGTGCTTATAATTCACCCCTCCACTTT
CDR3: CASSTGAYNSPLHF

J: TRBJ1-3
size: many
D: NA
V: TRBV7-2
DNA: TGTGCCAGCACCGCCTCTGGAAACACCATATATTTT
CDR3: CASTASGNTIYF

J: TRBJ2-7
size: NA
D: NA
V: TRBV2
DNA: TGTGCCAGCACCACCGACAGAACCTACGAGCAGTACTTC
CDR3: CASTTDRTYEQYF

J: TRBJ2-3
size: many
D: NA
V: TRBV20-1
DNA: TGCAGTGCATTGGACCTCCAAAGGGCAGATACGCAGTATTTT
CDR3: CSALDLQRADTQYF

J: TRBJ2-3
size: many
D: NA
V: TRBV4-1
DNA: TGCGCCAGCAGCCCCGGCGGGGTCAGCACAGATACGCAGTATTTT
CDR3: CASSPGGVSTDTQYF

J: TRBJ2-5
size: NA
D: NA
V: TRBV15
DNA: TGTGCCACCAGCAGAGAGAACCTACAAGAGACCCAGTACTTC
CDR3: CATSRENLQETQYF

J: TRBJ2-1
size: many
D: NA
V: TRBV5-1
DNA: TGCGCCAGCAGCTCCGGGGGCAGCTCCTACAATGAGCAGTTCTTC
CDR3: CASSSGGSSYNEQFF

J: TRBJ1-5
size: many
D: TRBD1
V: TRBV7-6
DNA: TGTGCCAGCAGCTTAGGGACAGGGGGCGCGAATCAGCCCCAGCATTTT
CDR3: CASSLGTGGANQPQHF

J: TRBJ2-3
size: NA
D: TRBD2
V: TRBV5-1
DNA: TGCGCCAGCAGCTTCCTTAGCGGGGGGTACAATGATACGCAGTATTTT
CDR3: CASSFLSGGYNDTQYF

J: TRBJ1-5
size: many
D: NA
V: TRBV2
DNA: TGTGCCAGCAGCTCAGAGAGCAATCAGCCCCAGCATTTT
CDR3: CASSSESNQPQHF

J: TRBJ2-2
size: few
D: NA
V: TRBV6-5
DNA: TGTGCCAGCAGTTACTCGTCACAGGGTGGCCGGGAGCTGTTTTTT
CDR3: CASSYSSQGGRELFF

J: TRBJ1-2
size: NA
D: NA
V: TRBV12-3/TRBV12-4
DNA: TGTGCCAGCAGTATCGACAGCAATGGCTACACCTTC
CDR3: CASSIDSNGYTF

J: TRBJ1-6
size: NA
D: NA
V: TRBV7-9
DNA: TGTGCCAGCAGCCCAACTCAGGGCAGCACTTCACCCCTCCACTTT
CDR3: CASSPTQGSTSPLHF

J: TRBJ2-7
size: NA
D: TRBD1
V: TRBV5-1
DNA: TGCGCCAGCAGCTTGGGACAGGGGCTCAACTACGAGCAGTACTTC
CDR3: CASSLGQGLNYEQYF

J: TRBJ1-3
size: NA
D: NA
V: TRBV9
DNA: TGTGCCAGCAGCGTAGGGGGGACTCACTCTGGAAACACCATATATTTT
CDR3: CASSVGGTHSGNTIYF

J: TRBJ2-2
size: many
D: TRBD2
V: TRBV7-7
DNA: TGTGCCAGCAGCCTCGGGACTAGCGGGGCCGGGGAGCTGTTTTTT
CDR3: CASSLGTSGAGELFF

J: TRBJ1-1
size: NA
D: TRBD1
V: TRBV29-1
DNA: TGCAGCGTTAACCGACAGGGGAACACTGAAGCTTTCTTT
CDR3: CSVNRQGNTEAFF

J: TRBJ1-4
size: many
D: NA
V: TRBV12-3/TRBV12-4
DNA: TGTGCCAGCAGTTTTCGCTCAGGGAATGAAAAACTGTTTTTT
CDR3: CASSFRSGNEKLFF

J: TRBJ2-3
size: many
D: TRBD2
V: TRBV9
DNA: TGTGCCAGCAGCGTAAGAGTAAAGCTAGCGGGAGGGCCCGTAGATACGCAGTATTTT
CDR3: CASSVRVKLAGGPVDTQYF

J: TRBJ1-2
size: NA
D: TRBD1
V: TRBV6-6
DNA: TGTGCCAGCAGTCTACACTCGTCCCGACAGGGAGGTGGCTATGGCTACACCTTC
CDR3: CASSLHSSRQGGGYGYTF

J: TRBJ2-2
size: NA
D: TRBD1
V: TRBV19
DNA: TGTGCCAGCCAACAGGGGACGAACACCGGGGAGCTGTTTTTT
CDR3: CASQQGTNTGELFF

J: TRBJ2-1
size: NA
D: TRBD2
V: TRBV20-1
DNA: TGCAGTGCTAGAGATGGGGGGGGACTGGAAACCTACAATGAGCAGTTCTTC
CDR3: CSARDGGGLETYNEQFF

J: TRBJ2-5
size: few
D: TRBD2
V: TRBV24-1
DNA: TGTGCCACCAGTGATCCATCTAGCGGGGGAGAGACCCAGTACTTC
CDR3: CATSDPSSGGETQYF

J: TRBJ2-5
size: many
D: TRBD2
V: TRBV7-8
DNA: TGTGCCAGCAGCTTCGACTCACTAGCGGACGAGACCCAGTACTTC
CDR3: CASSFDSLADETQYF

J: TRBJ2-1
size: many
D: NA
V: TRBV5-1
DNA: TGCGCCAGCAGCTTGGGATCGAGCGATGAGCAGTTCTTC
CDR3: CASSLGSSDEQFF

J: TRBJ1-2
size: many
D: NA
V: TRBV28
DNA: TGTGCCAGCAGTTCATCTGCTGGACCATCCAGCTACACCTTC
CDR3: CASSSSAGPSSYTF

J: TRBJ2-2
size: many
D: NA
V: TRBV12-3/TRBV12-4
DNA: TGTGCCAGCACCGGACAGTCCACCGGGGAGCTGTTTTTT
CDR3: CASTGQSTGELFF

J: TRBJ2-1
size: many
D: TRBD1
V: TRBV7-6
DNA: TGTGCCAGCAGCACGACAGGGGGTGGCAATGAGCAGTTCTTC
CDR3: CASSTTGGGNEQFF

J: TRBJ1-2
size: few
D: NA
V: TRBV3-1
DNA: TGTGCCAGCAGCCAAGATGGCCCCTATGGCTACACCTTC
CDR3: CASSQDGPYGYTF

J: TRBJ1-5
size: many
D: NA
V: TRBV19
DNA: TGTGCCAGTACTTGGGGTGGGGTTAGCAATCAGCCCCAGCATTTT
CDR3: CASTWGGVSNQPQHF

J: TRBJ2-4
size: many
D: NA
V: TRBV2
DNA: TGTGCCAGCACCCTACAGGCGGTGGCCAAAAACATTCAGTACTTC
CDR3: CASTLQAVAKNIQYF